This T cell receptor (beta chain) was obtained from a study of CD8 T cells in Susac syndrome. V shed 0 bases and J shed 2 bases, with 21 bases lying between them. This CDR3 region has 18 residues. Per germline, CDR1 DFQATT and CDR2 SNEGSKA (reference sequence). Random hexamers were used to reverse transcribe roughly 0.45 to 1 ug of RNA. TCR beta CDR3 was amplified by immunoSEQ covering 54 Vbeta and 13 Jbeta. A single record per CDR3 protein comes from TCRdb applying MiXCR to the immunoSEQ multiplex PCR reads. The repertoire holds roughly 400,000 distinct CDR3 sequences, with roughly 85% as singletons. The study sequenced TCR beta in blood CD8+ and CD4+ T cells. The multiple sclerosis controls were treatment-naive patients affected by stable or active relapsing-remitting disease.

The chain carries TRBV20-1 and TRBJ2-3; D gene unclear. This receptor was taken from a human donor with multiple sclerosis. The specimen sequenced was CD8+ T cells from PBMCs. CDR3 amino acids: CSARDRTGPRLNTDTQYF. The CDR3 nucleotides are TGCAGTGCTAGAGATCGTACGGGTCCTAGGTTAAACACAGATACGCAGTATTTT.